The following is a TCR beta chain sequence with its context. This entry comes from a study of blood T cell repertoires in COVID-19. Assay used: immunoSEQ multiplex PCR; TCRdb lists only in-frame clones, some missing. The top ten hold 15% to 19% of the sample, which has approximately 290,000 clones, around 81% seen once. Trimming took 0 bases from V and 5 from J, leaving 7 bases between them. This CDR3 region has 13 residues. The germline gives CDR1 SGHTA, CDR2 FQGNSA. The chain uses TRBV7-2 and TRBJ1-1; no reliable D call. Sequencing used peripheral blood. The source is a person aged 65 to 79 with COVID-19, enrolled during active disease. The CDR3 protein is CASSLATRTEAFF. The CDR3 bases are TGTGCCAGCAGCTTAGCCACAAGAACTGAAGCTTTCTTT.